The 30 T cell receptor beta chains given below trace back to one sample, sequenced in a study of T cells in localized non-small cell lung cancer. The data were produced by immunoSEQ multiplex PCR, yet TCRdb's version contains in-frame clones alone and is incomplete. There are approximately 83,000 clones in the sample; approximately 90% occur only once, and around 20% lies in the top ten. The sample here was peripheral blood, taken before any cancer treatment. The receptors derive from a woman between 40 and 69 years old with stage I squamous cell lung carcinoma.

The V gene is TRBV5-1, the J gene TRBJ2-1; D may be TRBD1 (5 bases). CDR3 size: 16 residues. V was cut by 2 bases and J by 0 bases, with 12 bases left in between. The V gene's germline CDR1 is SGHRS and CDR2 YFSETQ. CDR3 in DNA: TGCGCCAGCAGCTTAGCGACAGACAGCTCCTACAATGAGCAGTTCTTC. It is translated as CASSLATDSSYNEQFF.

The chain recombines TRBV7-2 with TRBJ1-4; D unclear. The CDR3 is made up of 15 amino acids. The germline V and J ends were trimmed by 2 bases and 0 bases, with 7 bases remaining between them. CDR1 and CDR2 from the germline V gene are SGHTA and FQGNSA. This CDR3 reads CASSLRQATNEKLFF. CDR3 nucleotide sequence: TGTGCCAGCAGCTTAAGGCAGGCAACTAATGAAAAACTGTTTTTT.

The chain is built from TRBV4-2 and TRBJ2-5; D is unclear. This CDR3 contains 16 residues. CDR1 LGHNA and CDR2 YNFKEQ come from the germline V gene. V lost 0 bases and J 2 bases, leaving 13 bases between the germline ends. CDR3: CASSQDPPRPQETQYF. CDR3 nucleotides: TGTGCCAGCAGCCAAGATCCCCCTAGACCGCAAGAGACCCAGTACTTC.

The gene calls are TRBV2 and TRBJ1-5; possible D gene TRBD1, 6 bases. The V gene's germline CDR1 is SNHLY and CDR2 FYNNEI. This CDR3 is built from 16 residues. V was clipped by 4 bases and J by 2 bases, with 15 bases between them. This CDR3 reads CASSGDWGRGNQPQHF. The CDR3 bases are TGTGCCAGCAGTGGGGATTGGGGGCGCGGCAATCAGCCCCAGCATTTT.

The chain carries TRBV5-6 and TRBJ2-1; TRBD2 aligns across 11 bases. The junction had 13 bases not matched to a gene; V was cut back by 9 bases and J by 8 bases. Germline lookup yields CDR1 SGHDT and CDR2 YYEEEE. This CDR3 has 15 amino acids. The CDR3 loop reads CATFRLAGSPHEQFF. The CDR3, as DNA: TGTGCCACCTTTCGACTAGCGGGGTCCCCGCATGAGCAGTTCTTC.

DNA for the CDR3: TGCGCCAGCGTACAGGGGGCCACCACCCAAGCCTTTTATAGCAATCAGCCCCAGCATTTT. Translation: CASVQGATTQAFYSNQPQHF. The rearrangement joins TRBV23-1 to TRBJ1-5; 9 bases are shared with TRBD1. TRBV23-1 has ORF status, its function being uncertain. With 8 bases clipped from V and 0 bases from J, the junction kept 20 bases outside the gene matches. The CDR3 length is 20 residues.

This chain joins TRBV5-1 and TRBJ2-1; D gene uncertain. Germline assignment: CDR1 SGHRS and CDR2 YFSETQ. This CDR3 is 12 amino acids long. V was trimmed by 4 bases and J by 7 bases, leaving 9 bases between them. The CDR3 loop reads CASSLPPNEQFF. The CDR3 bases are TGCGCCAGCAGCCTCCCGCCGAATGAGCAGTTCTTC.

The rearrangement uses TRBV29-1 and TRBJ1-2, with D unclear. Trimming stripped 4 bases from V and 0 bases from J, with 3 bases between. CDR1 is SQVTM and CDR2 is ANQGSEA in the germline V gene. The CDR3 has 11 residues. The chain's CDR3 is CSVATNYGYTF. The CDR3 bases are TGCAGCGTTGCAACTAACTATGGCTACACCTTC.

This sequence joins TRBV28 and TRBJ1-2, with 11 nucleotides matching TRBD1. Unmatched junction bases numbered 14, after V lost 8 bases and J lost 3 bases. Germline CDR1 is MDHEN and CDR2 is SYDVKM. This CDR3 spans 17 amino acids. The DNA of the CDR3 is TGTGCCAGCGGGGCGGGACAGGGGGTTCTGGGTTACTATGGCTACACCTTC. Translation: CASGAGQGVLGYYGYTF.

The chain links TRBV6-5 to TRBJ2-7; 7 nucleotides align to TRBD1. The CDR3 is 14 residues long. Trimming removed 0 bases from V and 3 bases from J; junction bases left unmatched: 2. Germline V gene data show CDR1 as MNHEY and CDR2 as SVGAGI. Written as DNA, the CDR3 is TGTGCCAGCAGTTACTCGGGACAGATCTACGAGCAGTACTTC. This gives the protein CASSYSGQIYEQYF.

The chain couples TRBV27 to TRBJ2-5; 11 bases are shared with TRBD2. This CDR3 has 12 amino acids. In germline, CDR1 is MNHEY, CDR2 SMNVEV (reference sequence). The ends lost 9 bases at V and 5 bases at J; junction bases unmatched: 2. CDR3 coding DNA: TGTGCCAGTAGGACTAGCGGGGAGACCCAGTACTTC. It encodes CASRTSGETQYF.

CDR3: CASHEEGAPGSEAFF. CDR3 bases: TGTGCCAGCCATGAGGAGGGGGCGCCGGGGTCTGAAGCTTTCTTT. V gene TRBV27 combines with J gene TRBJ1-1, with TRBD1 identical over 7 bases. The CDR3 sequence is 15 residues long. Germline V gene data show CDR1 as MNHEY and CDR2 as SMNVEV (reference sequence). V shed 8 bases, J shed 6 bases, and the junction held 15 bases outside the gene matches.

The chain is built from TRBV10-3 and TRBJ1-3, with TRBD1 matching 7 bases. The CDR3 extends over 13 amino acids. Trimming took 10 bases from V and 0 from J; bases not matched to a gene: 3. The germline V gene encodes CDR1 ENHRY and CDR2 SYGVKD. The CDR3 nucleotides read TGTGCCACCCGGGACAGCTCTGGAAACACCATATATTTT. It specifies CATRDSSGNTIYF.

This clone is a singleton in its sample. Other DNA sequences within the sample encode an identical CDR3. The rearrangement uses TRBV15 and TRBJ2-3; D is ambiguous. V was trimmed by 3 bases and J by 2 bases, leaving 6 bases between them. Germline CDR1 reads LNHNV; CDR2 reads YYDKDF (reference sequence). This CDR3 is 13 amino acids long. CDR3 nucleotides: TGTGCCACCAGCAGGGGGTCCACAGATACGCAGTATTTT. It encodes CATSRGSTDTQYF. The full variable domain, completed using reference TRBV15 and TRBJ2-3, is DAMVIQNPRYQVTQFGKPVTLSCSQTLNHNVMYWYQQKSSQAPKLLFHYYDKDFNNEADTPDNFQSRRPNTSFCFLDIRSPGLGDTAMYLCATSRGSTDTQYFGPGTRLTVL.

V and J are TRBV6-5 and TRBJ1-5; no clear D. CDR1 is MNHEY, CDR2 SVGAGI, per germline. Trimming removed 6 bases at V and 4 bases at J, with 13 bases between. The CDR3 is 14 residues long. DNA of the CDR3: TGTGCCAGCAGCCGGACTATTGGGAATCAGCCCCAGCATTTT. The encoded protein is CASSRTIGNQPQHF.

The rearrangement joins TRBV30 to TRBJ2-5, with 14 bases fitting TRBD2. CDR3 length equals 15 residues. The V and J ends lost 4 bases and 5 bases, in that order; junction bases with no gene match: 6. Germline values: CDR1 GTSNPN, CDR2 SVGIG (reference sequence). CDR3 loop: CAWTKTSGGEETQYF. The DNA of the CDR3 is TGTGCCTGGACTAAGACTAGCGGGGGGGAGGAGACCCAGTACTTC.

The chain combines TRBV7-9 with TRBJ2-7; D not certain. Germline-derived CDR1 and CDR2 are SEHNR and FQNEAQ (reference sequence). The CDR3 is 13 amino acids. Trimming cost V 1 base and J 2 bases, with 6 bases left between them. The CDR3 region is CASSLVQTYEQYF. The DNA for the CDR3 is TGTGCCAGCAGCTTAGTACAGACCTACGAGCAGTACTTC.

Details on this clone: Other DNA sequences in the same sample also yield this CDR3. The chain recombines TRBV10-3 with TRBJ2-7, with 7 bases identical to TRBD1. This CDR3 comprises 13 residues. V was pared by 6 bases and J by 0 bases, with 2 bases of the junction left unmatched. Germline CDR1 and CDR2: ENHRY and SYGVKD. The CDR3 DNA follows: TGTGCCATCAGAGGACAGGACTCCTACGAGCAGTACTTC. Amino acid sequence: CAIRGQDSYEQYF.

The chain has TRBV15 and TRBJ1-2, with D possibly TRBD1 on 5 matching bases. This CDR3 contains 14 residues. V gave up 5 bases and J gave up 3 bases, with 13 bases separating them. In germline, CDR1 is LNHNV, CDR2 YYDKDF (reference sequence). The CDR3 nucleotides are TGTGCCACCAGCGGCCGTCGAGGGGACTATGGCTACACCTTC. Translating gives CATSGRRGDYGYTF.

CDR3 in DNA: TGTGCCATCTCCCAGGAGTCTGGAAACACCATATATTTT. It translates to CAISQESGNTIYF. The rearrangement links TRBV10-3 to TRBJ1-3; D uncertain. Per germline, CDR1 ENHRY and CDR2 SYGVKD. This CDR3 region has 13 residues. V was trimmed by 8 bases and J by 1 base, leaving 9 bases between them.

The chain joins TRBV6-6 to TRBJ1-2; the D gene is possibly TRBD1 (5 bases). The CDR3 spans 16 residues. V dropped 0 bases and J dropped 1 base, with 12 bases sitting between them. Germline values: CDR1 MNHNY, CDR2 SVGAGI (reference sequence). This CDR3 reads CASSYSNRMNNYGYTF. The CDR3 DNA reads TGTGCCAGCAGTTACTCGAACAGGATGAATAACTATGGCTACACCTTC.

The V call is TRBV6-5, the J call TRBJ2-7; 8 positions agree with TRBD1. The V segment lost 6 bases and the J segment 3 bases; nucleotides outside the gene matches: 7. The V gene's germline CDR1 is MNHEY and CDR2 SVGAGI. CDR3 length equals 14 residues. The CDR3 loop reads CASSRTGPLYEQYF. DNA for the CDR3: TGTGCCAGCAGCCGGACAGGGCCCCTCTACGAGCAGTACTTC.

The gene calls are TRBV5-1 and TRBJ2-5, with 7 bases identical to TRBD1. The CDR3 is 15 residues long. Per the germline V gene, CDR1 is SGHRS and CDR2 is YFSETQ. The trim removed 3 bases at V and 2 bases at J, leaving 7 bases unmatched. The CDR3 DNA follows: TGCGCCAGCAGCTCGGGACAGCCCAGACAAGAGACCCAGTACTTC. It specifies CASSSGQPRQETQYF.

The V gene is TRBV18, the J gene TRBJ1-1; D possibly corresponds to TRBD1 (6 bases). The CDR3 has 15 amino acids. The V gene's germline CDR1 is KGHSH and CDR2 LQKENI. Trimming took off 1 base at V and 4 bases at J, with 13 bases between the two ends. The CDR3 DNA is TGTGCCAGCTCACCACGTGTACAGGGAGGCACTGAAGCTTTCTTT. Its translation: CASSPRVQGGTEAFF.

V is TRBV4-1 and J is TRBJ1-2; no reliable D call. Germline V gives CDR1 MGHRA, CDR2 YSYEKL. The CDR3 covers 14 residues. V was clipped by 2 bases and J by 4 bases, with 11 bases between them. This CDR3 is CASSQQADVYGYTF. CDR3 DNA sequence: TGCGCCAGCAGCCAACAAGCGGACGTCTATGGCTACACCTTC.

This chain joins TRBV14 and TRBJ2-3; TRBD1 aligns across 9 bases. The CDR3 has 19 amino acids. Germline V gene lookup returns CDR1 SGHDN and CDR2 FVKESK. V was pared by 3 bases and J by 7 bases, with 20 bases of the junction left unmatched. The CDR3: CASSHGEDPGQGIRHTQYF. The CDR3 DNA follows: TGTGCCAGCAGCCACGGGGAGGACCCGGGACAGGGTATACGGCATACGCAGTATTTT.

This clone appeared a single time. The chain is built from TRBV6-6 and TRBJ1-2; D unclear. The CDR3 runs to 14 residues. V was pared by 5 bases and J by 2 bases, with 12 bases between. CDR1 and CDR2 (germline): MNHNY, SVGAGI (reference sequence). The CDR3 loop is CASSQERLNYGYTF. CDR3 bases: TGTGCCAGCAGTCAAGAGCGGTTGAACTATGGCTACACCTTC.

A single count supports this clone. V usage is TRBV4-2 and J usage is TRBJ1-1; 9 bases agree with TRBD1. Germline V gene sequence: CDR1 LGHNA, CDR2 YNFKEQ. The CDR3 length is 17 residues. V shed 3 bases, J shed 1 base, and the junction held 9 bases outside the gene matches. The CDR3 reads CASSQSVVGQGNTEAFF. Written as DNA, the CDR3 is TGTGCCAGCAGCCAGTCGGTAGTGGGACAGGGGAACACTGAAGCTTTCTTT.

The V and J genes are TRBV5-4 and TRBJ1-2, with 7 bases aligning to TRBD1. The CDR3 runs 14 residues. Unmatched junction bases numbered 6, after V lost 2 bases and J lost 5 bases. From germline, CDR1 is SGHNT and CDR2 YYREEE (reference sequence). CDR3: CASSLGTDLYGYTF. The CDR3 coding sequence is TGTGCCAGCAGCTTAGGGACAGACTTATATGGCTACACCTTC.

This clone was recorded once. The V call is TRBV29-1, the J call TRBJ1-5; a possible D gene is TRBD1 (6 bases). The CDR3 covers 12 residues. Germline V gives CDR1 SQVTM, CDR2 ANQGSEA. V shed 4 bases and J shed 4 bases, with 8 bases lying between them. The CDR3 nucleotides read TGCAGCGTTGGGACAGTTAATCAGCCCCAGCATTTT. Its translation is CSVGTVNQPQHF.